Listed below are T cell receptor beta chains from one sample, sequenced in a study of response to subunit inactivated influenza vaccine. MiXCR, applied by TCRdb to the RT-PCR reads, yields one record per CDR3 protein. The sample has roughly 670,000 distinct CDR3 sequences, 14% seen once; the top ten hold 6.5% to 8%. The material was PBMCs from blood, obtained less than 15 days before vaccination. The source is a man aged 45-65 years who received an inactivated influenza vaccine. Both conserved end residues are part of each CDR3. The order of the fields is clone size, V gene, D gene, J gene, CDR3 DNA, CDR3 protein. A D gene is named only where the DNA matches it firmly. Clone sizes are given selectively: once, few, many, or a class where the clone is expanded.

abundance: many
v_gene: TRBV24-1
d_gene: NA
j_gene: TRBJ2-3
CDR3nt: TGTGCCACCAGTGAAGACCGGGTTCAAGATACGCAGTATTTT
CDR3aa: CATSEDRVQDTQYF

abundance: NA
v_gene: TRBV29-1
d_gene: TRBD1
j_gene: TRBJ2-2
CDR3nt: TGCAGCGTTAACAACAGGGGCACCGGGGAGCTGTTTTTT
CDR3aa: CSVNNRGTGELFF

abundance: NA
v_gene: TRBV6-2/TRBV6-3
d_gene: TRBD2
j_gene: TRBJ2-7
CDR3nt: TGTGCCAGCAGTGGGACTAGCAGACTGGAGCAGTACTTC
CDR3aa: CASSGTSRLEQYF

abundance: NA
v_gene: TRBV6-2/TRBV6-3
d_gene: TRBD2
j_gene: TRBJ2-1
CDR3nt: TGTGCCAGCACCATGGGCCCTCTAGCGGGGGGCCACAATGAGCAGTTCTTC
CDR3aa: CASTMGPLAGGHNEQFF

abundance: few
v_gene: TRBV7-8
d_gene: TRBD2
j_gene: TRBJ2-3
CDR3nt: TGTGCCAGCAGCTCCCCTATAGCGGGAGCAGATACGCAGTATTTT
CDR3aa: CASSSPIAGADTQYF

abundance: few
v_gene: TRBV5-5
d_gene: NA
j_gene: TRBJ2-7
CDR3nt: TGTGCCAGCAGCTTGGATGGTCCGGGAGTCCCCTACGAGCAGTACTTC
CDR3aa: CASSLDGPGVPYEQYF

abundance: NA
v_gene: TRBV11-2
d_gene: TRBD1
j_gene: TRBJ2-1
CDR3nt: TGTGCCAGCAGCTACGGACAGGACTCCTACAATGAGCAGTTCTTC
CDR3aa: CASSYGQDSYNEQFF

abundance: many
v_gene: TRBV5-1
d_gene: TRBD1
j_gene: TRBJ2-1
CDR3nt: TGCGCCAGCAGCTGGGCACAGGGGGCCAACAATGAGCAGTTCTTC
CDR3aa: CASSWAQGANNEQFF

abundance: NA
v_gene: TRBV7-2
d_gene: TRBD1
j_gene: TRBJ2-7
CDR3nt: TGTGCCAGCAGAAAACAGGGGTCCTACGAGCAGTACTTC
CDR3aa: CASRKQGSYEQYF

abundance: NA
v_gene: TRBV2
d_gene: TRBD2
j_gene: TRBJ2-7
CDR3nt: TGTGCCAGCAGACCGACTAGCGGGGGGGCCGGCGAGCAGTACTTC
CDR3aa: CASRPTSGGAGEQYF

abundance: NA
v_gene: TRBV11-3
d_gene: TRBD2
j_gene: TRBJ2-3
CDR3nt: TGTGCCAGCAGCTCCGGGACTAGCGGGAGGGCCGGGCAGTATTTT
CDR3aa: CASSSGTSGRAGQYF

abundance: many
v_gene: TRBV7-2
d_gene: TRBD2
j_gene: TRBJ2-1
CDR3nt: TGTGCCAGCCTCACTAGCGGCTACAATGAGCAGTTCTTC
CDR3aa: CASLTSGYNEQFF

abundance: NA
v_gene: TRBV9
d_gene: NA
j_gene: TRBJ2-7
CDR3nt: TGTGCCAGTGGGGGCCCCGCCTACGAGCAGTACTTC
CDR3aa: CASGGPAYEQYF

abundance: NA
v_gene: TRBV7-9
d_gene: NA
j_gene: TRBJ2-5
CDR3nt: TGTGCCAGCACCAATCAACAGGAGTTCCAAGAGACCCAGTACTTC
CDR3aa: CASTNQQEFQETQYF

abundance: few
v_gene: TRBV3-1
d_gene: NA
j_gene: TRBJ2-7
CDR3nt: TGTGCCAGCAGCCAACAACCAGTCCCCTACGAGCAGTACTTC
CDR3aa: CASSQQPVPYEQYF

abundance: few
v_gene: TRBV7-2
d_gene: NA
j_gene: TRBJ1-6
CDR3nt: TGTGCCAGCAGCTTAGAAGGGTATACTTCACCCCTCCACTTT
CDR3aa: CASSLEGYTSPLHF

abundance: few
v_gene: TRBV5-1
d_gene: TRBD2
j_gene: TRBJ2-1
CDR3nt: TGCGCCAGCAGCTTTCTAGCGGTGCCCCTCCTCTACAATGAGCAGTTCTTC
CDR3aa: CASSFLAVPLLYNEQFF

abundance: NA
v_gene: TRBV28
d_gene: NA
j_gene: TRBJ2-7
CDR3nt: TGTGCCAGCAGTCCTGCAGGATACTCCTACGAGCAGTACTTC
CDR3aa: CASSPAGYSYEQYF

abundance: NA
v_gene: TRBV2
d_gene: NA
j_gene: TRBJ2-1
CDR3nt: TGTGCCAGCAGTGGTAGGCAGGACAATGAGCAGTTCTTC
CDR3aa: CASSGRQDNEQFF

abundance: NA
v_gene: TRBV7-2
d_gene: NA
j_gene: TRBJ2-7
CDR3nt: TGTGCCCGCAGGGAGACAGGCGAGCAGTACTTC
CDR3aa: CARRETGEQYF

abundance: NA
v_gene: TRBV20-1
d_gene: NA
j_gene: TRBJ1-2
CDR3nt: TGCAGTCCCCCGGCCCCAGATGGCTACACCTTC
CDR3aa: CSPPAPDGYTF

abundance: NA
v_gene: TRBV5-1
d_gene: TRBD2
j_gene: TRBJ2-5
CDR3nt: TGCGCCAGCAGCCTAACTAGGAGCGGGGGGTTAGCGGAGACCCAGTACTTC
CDR3aa: CASSLTRSGGLAETQYF

abundance: NA
v_gene: TRBV7-3
d_gene: NA
j_gene: TRBJ2-3
CDR3nt: TGTGCCAGCAGCTTAACGTTGGTTCGCACAGATACGCAGTATTTT
CDR3aa: CASSLTLVRTDTQYF

abundance: few
v_gene: TRBV12-3/TRBV12-4
d_gene: NA
j_gene: TRBJ2-7
CDR3nt: TGTGCCAGCAGTTTCCCTGGGGCCCCCTACGAGCAGTACTTC
CDR3aa: CASSFPGAPYEQYF

abundance: NA
v_gene: TRBV7-2
d_gene: TRBD1
j_gene: TRBJ1-4
CDR3nt: TGTGCCAGCAGCCCACAGGGGGGGAATAATGAAAAACTGTTTTTT
CDR3aa: CASSPQGGNNEKLFF

abundance: NA
v_gene: TRBV4-2
d_gene: TRBD2
j_gene: TRBJ2-7
CDR3nt: TGTGCCAGCAGCCAAGTTGGCGGCGGGAGGGCCCTCTACGAGCAGTACTTC
CDR3aa: CASSQVGGGRALYEQYF

abundance: NA
v_gene: TRBV20-1
d_gene: TRBD2
j_gene: TRBJ2-5
CDR3nt: TGCAGTGCTAGAGGCGGGGGAACGGTGACCCAGTACTTC
CDR3aa: CSARGGGTVTQYF

abundance: few
v_gene: TRBV7-2
d_gene: TRBD2
j_gene: TRBJ2-2
CDR3nt: TGTGCCAGCAGCCCTTTAGCGGGAGGTAACGGGGAGCTGTTTTTT
CDR3aa: CASSPLAGGNGELFF

abundance: many
v_gene: TRBV3-1
d_gene: NA
j_gene: TRBJ2-3
CDR3nt: TGTGCCAGCAGCCGGGGGCCCGATACGCAGTATTTT
CDR3aa: CASSRGPDTQYF

abundance: few
v_gene: TRBV13
d_gene: TRBD1
j_gene: TRBJ1-4
CDR3nt: TGTGCCAGCAGCGAGAGGGACAGGGGAAATGAAAAACTGTTTTTT
CDR3aa: CASSERDRGNEKLFF

abundance: NA
v_gene: TRBV7-7
d_gene: TRBD2
j_gene: TRBJ2-5
CDR3nt: TGTGCTAGCAGCTTAGGGCCGGGACTACTAGAGACCCAGTACTTC
CDR3aa: CASSLGPGLLETQYF

abundance: NA
v_gene: TRBV12-3/TRBV12-4
d_gene: TRBD2
j_gene: TRBJ2-1
CDR3nt: TGTGCCAGCAGACCGCCGGGGGGGGCAGGCTCCTACAATGAGCAGTTCTTC
CDR3aa: CASRPPGGAGSYNEQFF

abundance: NA
v_gene: TRBV20-1
d_gene: NA
j_gene: TRBJ2-1
CDR3nt: TGCAGTGCCCTGTTTGTCGACGGGATGAATGAGCAGTTCTTC
CDR3aa: CSALFVDGMNEQFF

abundance: NA
v_gene: TRBV7-2
d_gene: TRBD2
j_gene: TRBJ2-7
CDR3nt: TGTGCCAGCAGCTACGGACTAGCGGGGGGACCCTACGAGCAGTACTTC
CDR3aa: CASSYGLAGGPYEQYF

abundance: NA
v_gene: TRBV5-1
d_gene: NA
j_gene: TRBJ1-4
CDR3nt: TGCGCCAGCAGCCCCGGGACAACCCTACTGGGGGAAAAACTGTTTTTT
CDR3aa: CASSPGTTLLGEKLFF

abundance: few
v_gene: TRBV5-6
d_gene: NA
j_gene: TRBJ2-5
CDR3nt: TGTGCCAGCAGAAAAGAGGGTAGGGAGACCCAGTACTTC
CDR3aa: CASRKEGRETQYF

abundance: medium-sized
v_gene: TRBV7-9
d_gene: TRBD1
j_gene: TRBJ2-1
CDR3nt: TGTGCCAGCAGTTTGGGGCAGGGGGCCTACAATGAGCAGTTCTTC
CDR3aa: CASSLGQGAYNEQFF

abundance: few
v_gene: TRBV6-1
d_gene: TRBD2
j_gene: TRBJ2-5
CDR3nt: TGTGCCAGCAGCGAAAGACCCGTAGCGGGGAACCAAGAGACCCAGTACTTC
CDR3aa: CASSERPVAGNQETQYF

abundance: few
v_gene: TRBV10-3
d_gene: TRBD1
j_gene: TRBJ2-7
CDR3nt: TGTGCCATCAGTGGACAGGGTAACTCCTACGAGCAGTACTTC
CDR3aa: CAISGQGNSYEQYF

abundance: many
v_gene: TRBV7-9
d_gene: NA
j_gene: TRBJ1-6
CDR3nt: TGTGCCAGCAGCTTAGAGGGCAGCAATTCACCCCTCCACTTT
CDR3aa: CASSLEGSNSPLHF

abundance: few
v_gene: TRBV3-1
d_gene: TRBD2
j_gene: TRBJ2-2
CDR3nt: TGTGCCAGCAGCCGGACTAGCGGGAGGAGTAGCGGGGAGCTGTTTTTT
CDR3aa: CASSRTSGRSSGELFF

abundance: few
v_gene: TRBV7-6
d_gene: TRBD2
j_gene: TRBJ2-2
CDR3nt: TGTGCCAGCAGCTTATGGATAGCGGGGGGTAACACCGGGGAGCTGTTTTTT
CDR3aa: CASSLWIAGGNTGELFF

abundance: few
v_gene: TRBV7-2
d_gene: NA
j_gene: TRBJ2-3
CDR3nt: TGTGCCAGCAGCTTATATAGGGCAGGGCGCACAGATACGCAGTATTTT
CDR3aa: CASSLYRAGRTDTQYF

abundance: few
v_gene: TRBV20-1
d_gene: NA
j_gene: TRBJ2-7
CDR3nt: TGCAGTGCAAAACAAGCCGAGCAGTACTTC
CDR3aa: CSAKQAEQYF

abundance: NA
v_gene: TRBV15
d_gene: NA
j_gene: TRBJ1-1
CDR3nt: TGTGCCACCAGCAGGTCACTCAACACTGAAGCTTTCTTT
CDR3aa: CATSRSLNTEAFF

abundance: NA
v_gene: TRBV30
d_gene: NA
j_gene: TRBJ1-2
CDR3nt: TGTGCCTGGAGATTTCCGGGACCCGAGTATGGCTACACCTTC
CDR3aa: CAWRFPGPEYGYTF

abundance: NA
v_gene: TRBV6-1
d_gene: TRBD1
j_gene: TRBJ2-7
CDR3nt: TGTGCCAGCAGTGGAACGGGACAGGGTTACGAGCAGTACTTC
CDR3aa: CASSGTGQGYEQYF

abundance: many
v_gene: TRBV12-3/TRBV12-4
d_gene: NA
j_gene: TRBJ2-1
CDR3nt: TGTGCCAGCACCACCAGCCGCTACAATGAGCAGTTCTTC
CDR3aa: CASTTSRYNEQFF

abundance: few
v_gene: TRBV20-1
d_gene: TRBD1
j_gene: TRBJ1-5
CDR3nt: TGCAGTGCGAAGACAGGGGCAAGCAATCAGCCCCAGCATTTT
CDR3aa: CSAKTGASNQPQHF

abundance: few
v_gene: TRBV7-2
d_gene: TRBD2
j_gene: TRBJ2-1
CDR3nt: TGTGCCAGCAGCGCCCGAAGCGGGGGGGCCGGAGACAATGAGCAGTTCTTC
CDR3aa: CASSARSGGAGDNEQFF

abundance: NA
v_gene: TRBV4-2
d_gene: NA
j_gene: TRBJ1-1
CDR3nt: TGTGCCAGCAGCCAAGATCCAGAGAACACTGAAGCTTTCTTT
CDR3aa: CASSQDPENTEAFF

abundance: NA
v_gene: TRBV20-1
d_gene: NA
j_gene: TRBJ2-1
CDR3nt: TGCAGTGCGTACACTAGGGTGGAGGGCAATGAGCAGTTCTTC
CDR3aa: CSAYTRVEGNEQFF

abundance: few
v_gene: TRBV27
d_gene: NA
j_gene: TRBJ2-6
CDR3nt: TGTGCCAGCCGCACGCTCGAGGATATGAACAGGGAGCTTGGGGCCAACGTCCTGACTTTC
CDR3aa: CASRTLEDMNRELGANVLTF